The sequence of this TCR delta chain was determined in a study of γδ T cells in repeated Plasmodium falciparum infection (dated by TCRdb to the early 2020s). The study in broad terms: In the natural-infection arm, Malian children exposed to intense seasonal malaria transmission were enrolled and compared against age and gender matched Australian children. Four controlled human malaria infections were administered to about five malaria-naive U.S. adults over around 630 days by bites from P. falciparum NF54-infected Anopheles stephensi mosquitoes. Samples from controlled-infection subjects were taken at baseline, right before selected infections, and 21 days after each infection. Malian gammadelta TCR repertoires were analysed cross-sectionally during no-transmission periods and were analysed longitudinally across acute febrile malaria episodes. In the study, the shaping of the human gammadelta T cell repertoire by repeated Plasmodium falciparum infection was examined using natural infection in Mali and controlled human malaria infection. Broad study findings and their caveats: Vgamma9/Vdelta2+ TCR repertoires showed a highly stable polyclonal repertoire over time and infection, with many inter-individual overlapping TCRgamma sequences. Because the controlled-infection cohort was small, analysis of inter-individual variability in gammadelta T cell responses was limited. Vdelta2-negative gammadelta TCR repertoires from Malian children appeared more clonally expanded, less diverse and less shared than those of Australian children. In Vdelta2-negative, largely Vdelta1+, gammadelta TCR repertoires, repeated controlled infections appeared to drive waves of new clonotype selection. Generalizability was limited because the Malian cohort came from a small rural village made up predominantly of one ethnic group.

The CDR3 sequence holds 14 residues, the cysteine and phenylalanine included. Just the 42-base CDR3 DNA is kept, in frame starting at base 1. Germline trimming: 3 bases from V, 2 bases from J; junction bases outside gene matches: 5. CDR1 is given as GEAIGNYY and CDR2 as EKD, both from the germline V gene. This clone came up a few times. The antigen it binds to is not known. Translating this DNA gives a protein that differs at residue 8 from the TCRdb one, which belongs to a much larger clone; a read error is likely, and the protein shown is this translation. For bulk TCR repertoire analysis, Vgamma9/Vdelta2+ and Vdelta2-negative gammadelta T cell populations were flow-sorted out of peripheral blood mononuclear cells. Library preparation was by multiplex PCR. The sequencing machine was an Illumina MiSeq. From each sorted gammadelta T cell sample, both TCR gamma (TRG) and TCR delta (TRD) chains were sequenced. The authors' pipeline ran thus. Clonotype tree plots, accumulated frequency of the top 20 clonotypes, diversity index (DI) and D75 metrics were included in the repertoire analyses. Clonotypes were called again by TCRdb from the public reads via CATT, and duplicate nucleotide sequences were then merged into one entry. TCRdb's processing, not the authors' own work, is the source of the V and J calls. In this sample the table shows about 51,000 delta-chain clones, 1.5% to 2% of which occur a single time. Around 24% of the sample goes to the ten largest clones.

The sequence derives from a pool of human donors (malaria-infected and uninfected, not separated). Sequencing input: gamma-delta T cells from blood. This sequence uses TRDV2 and TRDJ1; a stretch of 7 junction bases matches TRDD3. In nucleotide form, the sequence is TGTGCCTGTGACTCACTGGGGTCTACCGATAAACTCATCTTT. Translated, it reads CACDSLGSTDKLIF.